Described below is a single T cell receptor beta chain sequence and its context. Its antigen remains unidentified. Base qualities are not at hand, and no much larger clone is one base apart. The record originates from a study of T cells in localized non-small cell lung cancer (dated by TCRdb to the early 2020s). A note on the overall study: The study examined T cell repertoires in roughly 240 patients with early-stage NSCLC and compared tumors with uninvolved tumor-adjacent lungs. The cohort was made up of under 250 treatment-naive NSCLC patients whose localized lung tumors had been resected. NSCLC patients had a mean age of roughly 64 years, and around 130 were male and about a hundred female. Results the study describes overall, beyond this receptor: Because multi-region tumor sequencing was not performed, intratumor heterogeneity could not be ruled out. A median of about 61 of the top 100 tumor clones turned up in the paired uninvolved adjacent lung, and 25 to 35 of those clones also ranked among the top 100 of that same adjacent lung. Uninvolved tumor-adjacent lung showed the highest T cell clonality, higher than tumor, which suggests more focused antigenic responses in the adjacent lung. Longer overall survival was associated with higher T cell density in blood, whereas shorter survival was associated with higher clonality in adjacent lung. Because of the exploratory design, TCR variables were selected using unadjusted p-values without false-discovery rate correction.

The immunoSEQ Assay was used to sequence TCR beta CDR3 regions from DNA. In the source study's methods: T cell density was computed as TCR beta template counts normalized to usable DNA estimated by amplifying housekeeping genes. Richness was estimated using the preseqR package, with extrapolation to 400,000 templates for PBMC samples and to 120,000 templates for tissue samples. Clonality was taken to be one minus Pielou's evenness. Tissue-enriched TCRs were identified through differential abundance testing performed on productive amino-acid clonotypes, with a minimum total count of 5 and an alpha of 0.1. The Jaccard Index and the Morisita Overlap Index were used to measure repertoire overlap between compartments. GLIPH clustered TCR beta CDR3s with public tetramer-defined viral CDR3s; viral motifs required at least three viral sequences plus V-gene enrichment. The source is immuneACCESS, and TCRdb retained only in-frame sequences with V and J called. Part of the clones is not carried over; for the studies checked, unresolved V genes explain less than half of this, and the remainder is unexplained. V, J and clone size reflect that table, while D and trimming were determined from the DNA. The sample table holds around 20,000 clones, of which around 93% were seen once. Less than 3% of the sample rests with the top ten.

At diagnosis, peripheral blood, uninvolved tumor-adjacent lung and tumor were collected and were preserved as a mix of fresh-frozen and FFPE material. For TCR repertoire profiling, blood samples were analyzed as peripheral blood mononuclear cells. Cut back by 4 bases and 0 bases, the V and J ends lie 12 bases apart. Sequences SGHTS (CDR1) and YDEGEE (CDR2) are obtained from the germline V gene. The CDR3 holds 15 amino acids from the cysteine to the phenylalanine. Of all the DNA, just the CDR3 is kept, 45 bases in frame from base 1. This specimen was peripheral blood, taken before any cancer treatment. The sequence joins TRBV5-8 to TRBJ2-3; the D assignment is uncertain and may be TRBD1 or TRBD2, with 5 bases supporting each. The TCR originated in a woman aged 40-69 years with stage I lung adenocarcinoma. The CDR3 reads as follows: CASSPWDGSTDTQYF. The sequenced DNA: TGTGCCAGCAGCCCCTGGGACGGAAGCACAGATACGCAGTATTTT. With the rest looked up from the reference TRBV5-8 and TRBJ2-3 genes rather than sequenced, the full variable domain is EAGVTQSPTHLIKTRGQQATLRCSPISGHTSVYWYQQALGLGLQFLLWYDEGEERNRGNFPPRFSGRQFPNYSSELNVNALELEDSALYLCASSPWDGSTDTQYFGPGTRLTVL.